This T cell receptor beta chain was documented in a study of OX40 agonist ivuxolimab in advanced cancers. Study overall: Every 2 weeks, patients got intravenous ivuxolimab at one of six dose levels (0.01-10 mg/kg). Aged about 20 to 80 with a mean of 60 years, they were 75% to 85% male.

Findings of the study overall: More expanded clones were seen, on average, in CD8+ T cells than in CD4+. Still undetermined is the antigen specificity of the expanded peripheral T cells.

TCRdb's table, derived via immunoSEQ multiplex PCR, lists solely in-frame clones and lacks some. The sample shows 50,000 to 65,000 clones, less than 90% of them seen only once. Comments on this clone: Its antigen is currently unknown.

This CDR3 has 12 residues. The germline gives CDR1 SGHRS, CDR2 YFSETQ. V was pared by 3 bases and J by 1 base, with 4 bases between. The V gene is TRBV5-1, the J gene TRBJ2-5, with D uncertain. The sample consisted of CD4+ or CD8+ T cells sorted from blood, taken in a trial of the OX40 agonist ivuxolimab. This receptor was taken from an adult with an advanced solid tumor such as melanoma, head and neck, liver or kidney cancer. The CDR3 reads CASSSLQETQYF. CDR3 in DNA: TGCGCCAGCAGCTCCCTCCAAGAGACCCAGTACTTC. Filled out from reference TRBV5-1 and TRBJ2-5, the complete variable domain reads KAGVTQTPRYLIKTRGQQVTLSCSPISGHRSVSWYQQTPGQGLQFLFEYFSETQRNKGNFPGRFSGRQFSNSRSEMNVSTLELGDSALYLCASSSLQETQYFGPGTRLLVL.